Listed below are T cell receptor beta chains from one sample, sequenced in a study of cytomegalovirus exposure and HLA in healthy donors. The data were produced by immunoSEQ multiplex PCR, yet TCRdb's version contains in-frame clones alone and is incomplete. This table has 140,000 to 150,000 clones, about three quarters appearing once. Sequencing input: PBMCs. The origin of the receptors is a man aged 35-49 years in good health and CMV-seropositive. Both conserved end residues are part of each CDR3. A D gene is named only where the DNA matches it firmly. Expanded clones are given a class, and other clones once, few, many or no size at all.

>TRBV29-1|TRBD1|.|TRBJ2-7
CSVAQGQGANYEQYF
TGCAGCGTGGCCCAGGGACAGGGGGCGAACTACGAGCAGTACTTC
>TRBV19|.|.|TRBJ1-1
CASSIPGMRTEAFF
TGTGCCAGTAGTATCCCGGGGATGAGGACTGAAGCTTTCTTT
>TRBV6-5|.|.|TRBJ1-3
CASGIRQAGNTIYF
TGTGCCAGCGGGATACGACAGGCTGGAAACACCATATATTTT
>TRBV19|TRBD1|few|TRBJ2-7
CASSTDPGQGTYDEQYF
TGTGCCAGTAGTACCGATCCGGGACAGGGGACCTACGACGAGCAGTACTTC
>TRBV10-3|.|.|TRBJ2-7
CAITPDSTYEQYF
TGTGCCATCACCCCGGACAGTACCTACGAGCAGTACTTC
>TRBV28|.|.|TRBJ1-4
CASLIGGVAGTNEKLFF
TGTGCCAGTTTAATTGGGGGCGTCGCGGGAACTAATGAAAAACTGTTTTTT
>TRBV5-1|TRBD1|.|TRBJ2-5
CASSVGTGQQETQYF
TGCGCCAGCAGCGTGGGGACAGGCCAACAAGAGACCCAGTACTTC
>TRBV7-3|TRBD1|once|TRBJ2-1
CASSLGQGIYNEQFF
TGTGCCAGCAGCTTGGGACAGGGAATATACAATGAGCAGTTCTTC
>TRBV19|TRBD1|.|TRBJ1-5
CASSILDRGRRQPQHF
TGTGCCAGTAGTATACTCGACAGGGGGCGAAGACAGCCCCAGCATTTT
>TRBV7-2|.|.|TRBJ1-2
CASSLARTNYGYTF
TGTGCCAGCAGCTTAGCGAGGACTAACTATGGCTACACCTTC
>TRBV6-5|.|.|TRBJ1-5
CASSYGSGVQPQHF
TGTGCCAGCAGTTACGGGTCAGGGGTTCAGCCCCAGCATTTT
>TRBV14|TRBD1|few|TRBJ2-2
CASSFGQGRTGELFF
TGTGCCAGCAGTTTTGGACAGGGTCGGACCGGGGAGCTGTTTTTT
>TRBV5-1|TRBD1|.|TRBJ2-2
CASSLGPGQGDTGELFF
TGCGCCAGCAGCCTGGGCCCGGGGCAGGGGGACACCGGGGAGCTGTTTTTT
>TRBV27|.|.|TRBJ1-1
CASSLAGANTEAFF
TGTGCCAGCAGTTTAGCAGGGGCGAACACTGAAGCTTTCTTT
>TRBV7-9|.|.|TRBJ1-5
CASSPDGDNQPQHF
TGTGCCAGCAGCCCCGACGGAGATAATCAGCCCCAGCATTTT
>TRBV9|TRBD2|once|TRBJ2-2
CASSVSTGGATGELFF
TGTGCCAGCAGCGTATCCACGGGGGGTGCCACCGGGGAGCTGTTTTTT
>TRBV7-3|.|.|TRBJ2-1
CASSSDSIYNEQFF
TGTGCCAGCAGCTCGGACTCAATCTACAATGAGCAGTTCTTC
>TRBV28|TRBD1|.|TRBJ1-5
CATRVTGGGQPQHF
TGTGCCACCAGGGTAACAGGGGGCGGTCAGCCCCAGCATTTT
>TRBV7-2|.|.|TRBJ2-2
CASSLALDTGELFF
TGTGCCAGCAGCTTAGCCCTAGACACCGGGGAGCTGTTTTTT
>TRBV7-9|TRBD2|.|TRBJ2-3
CASSLGLAGGGRATDTQYF
TGTGCCAGCAGCTTAGGACTAGCGGGAGGTGGAAGAGCCACAGATACGCAGTATTTT